What follows is one T cell receptor beta chain and its context. As yet, its antigen is unknown. These data belong to a study of CD8+CD57+ T cells in acquired aplastic anemia. Turning to the study itself: Mean DNA quantity obtained from sorted CD4+ and CD8+ cells was about 3 ug. Healthy donor CD4+ samples were sequenced to a depth that averaged roughly 10 million reads. Overall study results and limits: Significant differences in CD8+ Simpson's diversity were not observed between patients and controls. Around 30 sequences, all CD8+ CDR3, were shared between patients and controls.

Germline assignment: CDR1 KGHSH and CDR2 LQKENI. This CDR3 contains 16 residues. Germline trimming cut 4 bases from V and 6 bases from J; bases unmatched to any gene: 12. Template material for TCR beta VDJ and CDR3 profiling consisted of genomic DNA. A single record per CDR3 protein comes from TCRdb applying MiXCR to the reads. The sample carries hundreds of thousands of distinct CDR3 sequences, 65% to 80% recorded once. The clonotype comes from a human donor in good health, serving as a control. The sequenced sample was sorted CD4+, CD8+, or CD8+CD57+ T cells (not recorded which) from PBMCs. This chain joins TRBV18 and TRBJ2-1; 7 bases fit TRBD1. DNA of the CDR3: TGTGCCAGCTCACTCTTACAGGGGAAGGGTAGCAATGAGCAGTTCTTC. This sequence encodes CASSLLQGKGSNEQFF.